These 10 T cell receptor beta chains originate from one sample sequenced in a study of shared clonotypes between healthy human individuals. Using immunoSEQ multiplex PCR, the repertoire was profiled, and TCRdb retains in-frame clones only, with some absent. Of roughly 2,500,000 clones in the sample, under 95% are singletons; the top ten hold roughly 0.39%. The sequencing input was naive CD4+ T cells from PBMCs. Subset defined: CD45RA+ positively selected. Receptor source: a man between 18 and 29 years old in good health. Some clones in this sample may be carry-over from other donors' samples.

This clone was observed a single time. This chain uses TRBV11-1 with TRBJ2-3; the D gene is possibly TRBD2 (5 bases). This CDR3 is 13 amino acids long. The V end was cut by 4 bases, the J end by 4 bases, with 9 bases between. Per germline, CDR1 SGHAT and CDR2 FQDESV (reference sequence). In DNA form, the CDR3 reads TGTGCCAGCAGCTGGAGGCTAGCAGATACGCAGTATTTT. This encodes CASSWRLADTQYF.

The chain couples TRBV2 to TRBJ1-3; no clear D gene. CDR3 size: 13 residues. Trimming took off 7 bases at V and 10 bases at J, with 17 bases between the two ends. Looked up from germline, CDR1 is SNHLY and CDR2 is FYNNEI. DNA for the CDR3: TGTGCCAGCACCGTTCTGAGCGCCGTTACCATATATTTT. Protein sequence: CASTVLSAVTIYF.

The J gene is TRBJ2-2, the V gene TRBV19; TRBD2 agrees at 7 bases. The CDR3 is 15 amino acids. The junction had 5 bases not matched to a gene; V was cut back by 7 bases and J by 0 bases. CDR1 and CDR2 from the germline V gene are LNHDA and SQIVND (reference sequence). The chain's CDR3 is CASTWSGTNTGELFF. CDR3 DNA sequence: TGTGCCAGTACGTGGAGCGGGACGAACACCGGGGAGCTGTTTTTT.

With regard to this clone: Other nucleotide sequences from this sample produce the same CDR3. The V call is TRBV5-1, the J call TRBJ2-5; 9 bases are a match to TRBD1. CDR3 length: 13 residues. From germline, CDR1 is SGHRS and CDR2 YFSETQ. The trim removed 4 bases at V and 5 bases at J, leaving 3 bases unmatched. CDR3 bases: TGCGCCAGCAGCGTTGGACAGGGGGAGACCCAGTACTTC. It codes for CASSVGQGETQYF.

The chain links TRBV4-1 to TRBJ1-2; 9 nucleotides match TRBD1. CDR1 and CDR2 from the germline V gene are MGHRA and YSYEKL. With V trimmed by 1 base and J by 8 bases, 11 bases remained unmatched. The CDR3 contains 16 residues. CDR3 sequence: CASSQGGQGALRGYTF. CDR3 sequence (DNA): TGCGCCAGCAGCCAAGGGGGACAGGGTGCGCTTCGAGGCTACACCTTC.

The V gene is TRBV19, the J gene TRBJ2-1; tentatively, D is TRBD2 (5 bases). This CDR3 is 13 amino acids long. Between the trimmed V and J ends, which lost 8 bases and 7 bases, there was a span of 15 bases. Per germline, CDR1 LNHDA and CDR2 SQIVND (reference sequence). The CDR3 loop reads CASSSEGWNEQFF. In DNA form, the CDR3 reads TGTGCCAGTTCCAGCGAGGGTTGGAATGAGCAGTTCTTC.

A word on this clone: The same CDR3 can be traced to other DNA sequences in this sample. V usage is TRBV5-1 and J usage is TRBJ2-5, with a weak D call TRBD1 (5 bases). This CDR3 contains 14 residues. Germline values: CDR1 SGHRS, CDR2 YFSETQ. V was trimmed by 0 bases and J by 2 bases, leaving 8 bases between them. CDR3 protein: CASSLEAGQETQYF. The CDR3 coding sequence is TGCGCCAGCAGCTTGGAGGCAGGGCAAGAGACCCAGTACTTC.

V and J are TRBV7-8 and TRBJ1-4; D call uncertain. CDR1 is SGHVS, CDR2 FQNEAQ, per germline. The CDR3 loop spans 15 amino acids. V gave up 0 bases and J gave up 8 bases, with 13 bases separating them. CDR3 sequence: CASSLAGSAWEKLFF. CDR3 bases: TGTGCCAGCAGCTTAGCCGGGTCCGCTTGGGAAAAACTGTTTTTT.

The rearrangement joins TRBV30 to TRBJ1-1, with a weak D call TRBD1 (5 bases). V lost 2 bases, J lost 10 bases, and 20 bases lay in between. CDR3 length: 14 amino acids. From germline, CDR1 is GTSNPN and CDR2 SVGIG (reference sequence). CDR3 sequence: CAWSPPLQGVGAFF. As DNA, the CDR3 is TGTGCCTGGAGTCCACCCCTTCAGGGCGTGGGAGCTTTCTTT.

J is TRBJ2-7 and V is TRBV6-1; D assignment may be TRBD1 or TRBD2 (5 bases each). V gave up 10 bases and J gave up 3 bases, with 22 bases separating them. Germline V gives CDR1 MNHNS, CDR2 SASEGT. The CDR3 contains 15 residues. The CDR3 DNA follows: TGTGCCACCCCCGGCTGGGGCAAGGGGAGCTACGAGCAGTACTTC. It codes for CATPGWGKGSYEQYF.